This TCR beta chain is from a study of blood T cell repertoires in COVID-19. Turning to the study itself: In each case, the material was cDNA or gDNA derived from T cells, B-cell-depleted T cells, or PBMCs.

Seattle's cohort entered during active infection and was followed longitudinally. Original processing notes: Quantification of nucleated cells was approximated via reference gene primer amplification. Using immunoSEQ multiplex PCR, the repertoire was profiled, and TCRdb retains in-frame clones only, with some absent. That table furnishes V, J and clone size, whereas the DNA furnished D and trimming. The sample consists of over 150,000 clones, roughly 91% of them appearing once. This CDR3 region has 14 residues. The V gene end was trimmed by 1 base and the J gene end by 6 bases; junction bases not matched to a gene: 2. The germline gives CDR1 SGHTA, CDR2 FQGNSA.

The TCR comes from a man aged 18 to 29 with COVID-19, enrolled during active disease. The specimen sequenced was peripheral blood. The chain couples TRBV7-2 to TRBJ2-7, with 11 bases lining up with TRBD1. The CDR3 sequence is CASSLEGQGVEQYF. As DNA, the CDR3 is TGTGCCAGCAGCTTAGAGGGACAGGGGGTCGAGCAGTACTTC.